This passage covers 10 T cell receptor beta chains from one sample sequenced in a study of T cells after yellow fever vaccination (dated by TCRdb to between 2018 and 2021). Receptor amplification or capture employed 5' RACE. Reads for this sample came from an Illumina NovaSeq 6000. Using fastp at Q25 and MiXCR, TCRdb reprocessed the public reads and kept productive beta chains. Entries are consolidated by CDR3 protein sequence, retaining the most common genes and DNA. The sample table lists 100,000 to 150,000 distinct CDR3 sequences, around 9.8% of them with a count of one. Of the sample, 40% falls within the top ten clones. This sample's treatment or condition label indicates: live attenuated yellow fever vaccine strain. Sequencing used CD8+ T cells sorted from PBMCs, obtained on the day of the yellow fever booster vaccination. All receptors derive from a man aged 18 to 35 who received the YFV17D yellow fever vaccine.

The rearrangement uses TRBV4-3 and TRBJ1-1; D ambiguous. The CDR3 is 15 residues long. The V end lost 2 bases, the J end lost 3 bases, and 13 bases lay between the germline ends. CDR1 and CDR2 from the germline V gene are LGHNA and YSLEER. The CDR3 bases are TGCGCCAGCAGCCAATGGACGGATAGGTACACTGAAGCTTTCTTT. Translation gives CASSQWTDRYTEAFF.

The V and J genes are TRBV6-1 and TRBJ2-7; 7 bases fit TRBD1. The germline V gene encodes CDR1 MNHNS and CDR2 SASEGT. The CDR3 length is 14 residues. With V trimmed by 1 base and J by 6 bases, 6 bases remained unmatched. The CDR3 spells CASSEGRGFGEQYF. The CDR3 bases are TGTGCCAGCAGTGAAGGCAGGGGGTTTGGCGAGCAGTACTTC.

This clonotype came up many times. V is TRBV4-1 and J is TRBJ1-1; D call uncertain. The V and J ends lost 1 base and 2 bases respectively, with 8 bases between them. The CDR3 sequence is 14 residues long. CDR1 is MGHRA and CDR2 is YSYEKL in the germline V gene. The CDR3 here is CASSQVGFNTEAFF. CDR3 in DNA: TGCGCCAGCAGCCAAGTGGGGTTCAACACTGAAGCTTTCTTT.

The rearrangement uses TRBV6-5 and TRBJ2-3, with 8 bases matching TRBD2. CDR3 size: 14 residues. J lost 5 bases, V lost 4 bases, and 5 bases had no gene match. CDR1 is MNHEY and CDR2 is SVGAGI in the germline V gene. The CDR3 coding sequence is TGTGCCAGCAGTTTCGGGAGCGGGGGAGATACGCAGTATTTT. It is translated as CASSFGSGGDTQYF.

The genes are TRBV7-9 and TRBJ2-7; tentatively, D is TRBD2 (5 bases). Trimming cost V 5 bases and J 9 bases, with 11 bases left between them. The CDR3 is made up of 11 amino acids. The germline CDR1 and CDR2 sequences are SEHNR and FQNEAQ (reference sequence). The CDR3 here is CASSLLVAQYV. The CDR3 coding sequence is TGTGCCAGCAGCCTACTAGTCGCGCAGTACGTC.

The chain carries TRBV7-2 and TRBJ1-2, with 9 bases lining up with TRBD1. The ends lost 5 bases at V and 5 bases at J; junction bases unmatched: 9. This CDR3 comprises 15 residues. In germline, CDR1 is SGHTA, CDR2 FQGNSA. The DNA of the CDR3 is TGTGCCAGCAGCCCATTCGACAGGGGGGCTTATGGCTACACCTTC. This sequence encodes CASSPFDRGAYGYTF.

In its sample, this clonotype was seen a few times. V gene TRBV6-5 combines with J gene TRBJ1-5; D is undetermined. V shed 2 bases and J shed 6 bases, with 8 bases lying between them. This CDR3 is 13 amino acids long. CDR1 is MNHEY and CDR2 is SVGAGI in the germline V gene. CDR3 sequence: CASSYDRGQPQHF. The CDR3, as DNA: TGTGCCAGCAGTTACGATCGGGGTCAGCCCCAGCATTTT.

This clonotype appeared a few times. This chain links TRBV27 with TRBJ2-2; 7 nucleotides agree with TRBD2. Losses at the gene ends were 5 bases for V and 6 bases for J; bases not matched to a gene: 9. Germline V gene sequence: CDR1 MNHEY, CDR2 SMNVEV (reference sequence). The CDR3 is 15 residues long. This CDR3 is CASSTRSGGPGELFF. CDR3 in DNA: TGTGCCAGCAGTACTCGGTCGGGGGGACCCGGGGAGCTGTTTTTT.

The chain joins TRBV7-9 to TRBJ2-2; D assignment may be TRBD1 or TRBD2 (6 bases each). The germline CDR1 and CDR2 sequences are SEHNR and FQNEAQ (reference sequence). There are 15 residues in the CDR3. V dropped 5 bases and J dropped 4 bases, with 14 bases sitting between them. The CDR3 here is CASSPLPGATGELFF. The DNA of the CDR3 is TGTGCCAGCAGCCCCCTCCCGGGGGCCACCGGGGAGCTGTTTTTT.

Only a few counts were recorded for this clonotype. The chain uses TRBV6-6 and TRBJ1-4; weak D call: TRBD1 (6 bases). The germline gives CDR1 MNHNY, CDR2 SVGAGI (reference sequence). This CDR3 spans 15 amino acids. V was clipped by 7 bases and J by 5 bases, with 17 bases between them. CDR3 amino acids: CASKGYSRGNEKLFF. CDR3 sequence (DNA): TGTGCCAGCAAAGGGTATTCCAGGGGAAATGAAAAACTGTTTTTT.